These T cell receptor beta chains were read from a single sample in a study of T cells in Graves' hyperthyroidism and ophthalmopathy. TCRdb passed the multiplex PCR reads through MiXCR, listing each CDR3 protein once. The repertoire holds some 620,000 distinct CDR3 sequences, with roughly 17% as singletons. Sequenced input: blood. The receptors shown here come from a woman under 40 with Graves' hyperthyroidism. Both conserved end residues are part of each CDR3. Where a row states a size, it is once, few, many or the class of an expanded clone; other rows omit it.

>-|TRBV19
CASSIVGRGMNTEAFF
>few|TRBV19
CASSKTGNNEQFF
>-|TRBV4-1
CASSPTGPSDEQYF
>many|TRBV7-2
CASSRTRDANTEAFF
>few|TRBV28
CASSLWGVGEIGELFF
>-|TRBV11-2
CASCPSGSILGGETQYF
>-|TRBV20-1
CSARSSGIGETQYF
>few|TRBV3-1
CASSSRGTTETQYF
>-|TRBV6-1
CASSGDQGGLETQYF
>many|TRBV28
CASRHSYTGELFF
>many|TRBV28
CASSLRVSGEKLFF
>few|TRBV12-3/TRBV12-4
CASSLRQGINIQYF
>many|TRBV6-1
CASSPQAPYGYTF
>many|TRBV28
CASSSGREYNEQFF
>few|TRBV11-2
CASSSRVFYGYTF
>-|TRBV20-1
CSGARFSEQFF
>-|TRBV27
CASGEWTATNEKLFF
>many|TRBV12-3/TRBV12-4
CATISGLAGATEQFF
>-|TRBV27
CASRRVVSTDTQYF
>-|TRBV5-1
CASSLTGTGDEFF
>many|TRBV18
CASSPATGNYGYTF
>-|TRBV6-9
CASSYIGAETQYF
>-|TRBV12-3/TRBV12-4
CASRRQGAVDTQYF
>-|TRBV13
CASSHGTQNTEAFF
>many|TRBV28
CASSSSGRGAETQYF
>many|TRBV7-2
CASSLATAGPSYEQYF
>few|TRBV14
CASSQAGSQGVYF
>many|TRBV7-2
CASSLFLGEGYEQYF
>-|TRBV4-1
CASSVGNNSPLHF
>few|TRBV27
CASSFRGHLNYGYTF
>-|TRBV7-9
CASSTGLANTDTQYF
>few|TRBV30
CAESAGDGTDTQYF
>-|TRBV5-1
CASSLVPGQGYEQYF
>many|TRBV7-2
CASSLVAGYEQYF
>few|TRBV27
CASSLGLAGNQETQYF
>many|TRBV7-6
CASSLDSGQRQYF
>few|TRBV29-1
CSVEAGSNYGYTF
>many|TRBV2
CASTGDYTEAFF
>many|TRBV12-3/TRBV12-4
CASSYGQGYNEQFF
>-|TRBV14
CASSQDEVKGPYEQYF
>many|TRBV6-1
CASSYGPIEAFF
>many|TRBV11-2
CASSFIDRGNYNEQFF
>-|TRBV5-1
CASSLGLFGRARETQYF
>few|TRBV29-1
CSVGGGGRRGPGELFF
>few|TRBV7-9
CASSLLAGGPLSTDTQYF
>many|TRBV6-1
CASSERSTGELFF
>-|TRBV18
CASSPQRLAGAYEQYF
>-|TRBV30
CAWRWDRGPYEQYF
>-|TRBV3-1
CASSQDDGLAGGPLETQYF
>many|TRBV11-2
CASSLAPDNGETQYF
>-|TRBV7-8
CASSLSSGRAWEQYF
>-|TRBV7-2
CASSPFPRTGNVLTF
>many|TRBV29-1
CSVVWLAGFRDTQYF